Below, 22 T cell receptor beta chains from the same sample are listed, as sequenced in a study of cytomegalovirus exposure and HLA in healthy donors. Primers included in the PCR were 60 Vbeta and 13 Jbeta primers. Produced via immunoSEQ multiplex PCR; TCRdb's table is partial and in-frame only. The sample lists about 120,000 clones; roughly 78% were seen once. The sequenced sample consisted of PBMCs. The receptor source for this set is a man younger than 40 in good health and CMV-seronegative.

V usage is TRBV6-5 and J usage is TRBJ2-3; tentative D call: TRBD1 (6 bases). V lost 5 bases to trimming and J lost 5 bases, with 14 bases between them. Germline V gene lookup returns CDR1 MNHEY and CDR2 SVGAGI. The CDR3 runs 14 residues. Here the CDR3 reads CASSERQEIDTQYF. Here the CDR3 DNA reads TGTGCCAGCAGTGAAAGACAGGAGATAGATACGCAGTATTTT.

The chain recombines TRBV7-2 with TRBJ1-2; 11 bases are a match to TRBD1. CDR3 length: 17 residues. In germline, CDR1 is SGHTA, CDR2 FQGNSA. With V trimmed by 1 base and J by 2 bases, 6 bases remained unmatched. The DNA of the CDR3 is TGTGCCAGCAGCTTAGAGGTTCGGACAGGGGGCAACTATGGCTACACCTTC. It is translated as CASSLEVRTGGNYGYTF.

This clone has just a few counts. V is TRBV6-6 and J is TRBJ1-1; 9 nucleotides agree with TRBD1. The germline V gene has CDR1 MNHNY and CDR2 SVGAGI (reference sequence). The CDR3 spans 12 residues. V shed 10 bases, J shed 5 bases, and the junction held 5 bases outside the gene matches. CDR3 in DNA: TGTGCCACCGATGACAGGGGGACTGAAGCTTTCTTT. Amino acid sequence: CATDDRGTEAFF.

As DNA, the CDR3 is TGTGCCAGCAGTTTGAGACAGGCGTACCAAGAGACCCAGTACTTC. Protein: CASSLRQAYQETQYF. V usage is TRBV28 and J usage is TRBJ2-5; a possible D gene is TRBD1 (6 bases). CDR1 is MDHEN and CDR2 is SYDVKM in the germline V gene. The CDR3 is made up of 15 amino acids. Trimming pared 3 bases from V and 0 bases from J, leaving 11 bases between.

Details on this clone: As the CDR3 is not closed by the conserved phenylalanine or tryptophan, this likely results from a read error. The chain is built from TRBV27 and TRBJ1-6, with TRBD1 matching over 7 bases. This CDR3 contains 15 residues. The V gene end was trimmed by 0 bases and the J gene end by 4 bases; junction bases not matched to a gene: 0. Per germline, CDR1 MNHEY and CDR2 SMNVEV (reference sequence). The CDR3 DNA sequence: TGTGCCAGCAGTTTATCGGGACAGTATAATTCACCCCTCCACCTT. This translates into CASSLSGQYNSPLHL.

This clone occurred once. One end of the junction is discordant with germline, which a read error may explain. The chain uses TRBV7-9 and TRBJ1-1; D gene ambiguous. The CDR3 is 13 amino acids. CDR1 is SEHNR and CDR2 is FQNEAQ in the germline V gene (reference sequence). CDR3 sequence reads: CSSSFRGSTEAFF. The CDR3 coding sequence is TGTTCCAGCAGCTTTCGCGGTAGCACTGAAGCTTTCTTT.

The chain uses TRBV30 and TRBJ1-1; D is possibly TRBD1 (5 bases). Germline V gives CDR1 GTSNPN, CDR2 SVGIG (reference sequence). The CDR3 is 13 amino acids. V lost 2 bases, J lost 1 base, and 8 bases lay in between. The CDR3: CAWSRQQNTEAFF. The DNA of the CDR3 is TGTGCCTGGAGTCGACAGCAGAACACTGAAGCTTTCTTT. Supplemented by reference TRBV30 and TRBJ1-1, the full variable domain reads SQTIHQWPATLVQPVGSPLSLECTVEGTSNPNLYWYRQAAGRGLQLLFYSVGIGQISSEVPQNLSASRPQDRQFILSSKKLLLSDSGFYLCAWSRQQNTEAFFGQGTRLTVV.

The V and J genes are TRBV7-2 and TRBJ2-5; 7 positions agree with TRBD1. The CDR3 covers 15 residues. Germline V gene sequence: CDR1 SGHTA, CDR2 FQGNSA. V shed 5 bases and J 2 bases; nucleotides not matched to a gene: 8. The CDR3 nucleotides are TGTGCCAGCAGCCTGACAGGGAGAGGGCAAGAGACCCAGTACTTC. Translation: CASSLTGRGQETQYF.

V and J are TRBV5-4 and TRBJ2-7; 10 positions match TRBD1. The CDR3 has 15 residues. V was pared by 5 bases and J by 4 bases, with 9 bases of the junction left unmatched. The germline V gene encodes CDR1 SGHNT and CDR2 YYREEE (reference sequence). CDR3 sequence (DNA): TGTGCCAGCAGATCTATGACAGGGGGCATGTACGAGCAGTACTTC. This translates into CASRSMTGGMYEQYF.

The chain carries TRBV4-1 and TRBJ1-1; 7 nucleotides align to TRBD1. The CDR3 length is 13 residues. Germline loops: CDR1 MGHRA, CDR2 YSYEKL. V trimming: 0 bases; J trimming: 10 bases; junction bases outside the gene matches: 5. CDR3 sequence reads: CASSQDSGGRAFF. The CDR3 DNA reads as TGCGCCAGCAGCCAAGACTCAGGGGGTAGAGCTTTCTTT.

This chain links TRBV10-2 with TRBJ1-6; TRBD1 might be the D (5 bases). The germline V and J ends were trimmed by 7 bases and 9 bases, with 22 bases remaining between them. Germline V gene data show CDR1 as WSHSY and CDR2 as SAAADI. The CDR3 contains 16 residues. The CDR3: CASTEDGGGGGSPLHF. The CDR3 DNA follows: TGCGCCAGCACCGAAGATGGGGGGGGTGGGGGTTCACCCCTCCACTTT.

The chain carries TRBV18 and TRBJ2-1; 11 nucleotides match TRBD2. With V trimmed by 1 base and J by 5 bases, 1 base remained unmatched. The CDR3 is 15 amino acids. Per germline, CDR1 KGHSH and CDR2 LQKENI. The CDR3 DNA reads as TGTGCCAGCTCACCACTAGCGGGGGGGGACAATGAGCAGTTCTTC. The encoded protein is CASSPLAGGDNEQFF.

This chain uses TRBV7-8 with TRBJ1-5, with D unresolved. The ends were cut back, 6 bases at V and 6 bases at J, with 9 bases in the middle. This CDR3 is 12 amino acids long. Germline V gene lookup returns CDR1 SGHVS and CDR2 FQNEAQ. The CDR3, as DNA: TGTGCCAGCAGTCGTAGCGCTCAGCCCCAGCATTTT. Its translation is CASSRSAQPQHF. Full variable domain (remainder filled in from reference TRBV7-8 and TRBJ1-5): GAGVSQSPRYKVAKRGQDVALRCDPISGHVSLFWYQQALGQGPEFLTYFQNEAQLDKSGLPSDRFFAERPEGSVSTLKIQRTQQEDSAVYLCASSRSAQPQHFGDGTRLSIL.

The CDR3 sequence: CASLKGDREADTQYF. The CDR3 DNA reads as TGTGCCAGCCTTAAGGGGGACAGGGAGGCAGATACGCAGTATTTT. The V and J genes are TRBV6-1 and TRBJ2-3, with 9 bases fitting TRBD1. CDR3 length equals 15 residues. Germline assignment: CDR1 MNHNS and CDR2 SASEGT. The J segment lost 4 bases and the V segment lost 8 bases, leaving 10 bases of the junction unmatched.

This sequence joins TRBV19 and TRBJ2-1; 14 nucleotides agree with TRBD2. Per the germline V gene, CDR1 is LNHDA and CDR2 is SQIVND (reference sequence). CDR3 length equals 16 residues. V lost 5 bases and J lost 4; bases outside the gene matches: 4. The CDR3 loop is CASSGTSGGQYNEQFF. The CDR3 DNA sequence: TGTGCCAGTAGTGGGACTAGCGGGGGCCAATACAATGAGCAGTTCTTC.

The chain recombines TRBV28 with TRBJ1-1; 8 bases match TRBD1. The CDR3 extends over 12 amino acids. Germline V gene lookup returns CDR1 MDHEN and CDR2 SYDVKM. V lost 7 bases, J lost 13 bases, and 11 bases stayed unmatched. The chain's CDR3 is CASTIGDRGRFF. The CDR3 nucleotides are TGTGCCAGCACCATTGGAGACAGGGGCCGTTTCTTT.

This sequence joins TRBV19 and TRBJ2-5; 8 nucleotides line up with TRBD2. Germline values: CDR1 LNHDA, CDR2 SQIVND (reference sequence). J lost 2 bases, V lost 9 bases, and 11 bases had no gene match. The CDR3 length is 15 residues. CDR3 amino acids: CASAPGAGGQETQYF. The CDR3 region has the DNA TGTGCCAGCGCCCCTGGGGCGGGGGGACAAGAGACCCAGTACTTC.

The V call is TRBV5-4, the J call TRBJ2-3; 10 nucleotides align to TRBD2. In germline, CDR1 is SGHNT, CDR2 YYREEE (reference sequence). Germline trimming cut 1 base from V and 5 bases from J; bases unmatched to any gene: 4. CDR3 size: 15 residues. The CDR3 nucleotides are TGTGCCAGCAGCTTGACTAGCGGGGAGGGAGATACGCAGTATTTT. Encoded protein: CASSLTSGEGDTQYF.

This clone has just one count. V and J are TRBV27 and TRBJ2-7; tentative D call: TRBD1 (5 bases). V was pared by 2 bases and J by 2 bases, with 7 bases between. Germline CDR1 and CDR2: MNHEY and SMNVEV (reference sequence). The CDR3 spans 13 residues. The CDR3 DNA follows: TGTGCCAGCAGTTTACTGGGGCCCTACGAGCAGTACTTC. Translating it yields CASSLLGPYEQYF.

The chain uses TRBV7-3 and TRBJ2-3, with 12 bases identical to TRBD1. The germline CDR1 and CDR2 sequences are SGHTA and FQGTGA. Trimming removed 2 bases from V and 6 bases from J; junction bases left unmatched: 12. The CDR3 is 18 amino acids. CDR3 residues: CASSLATRDRGLSDTQYF. CDR3 bases: TGTGCCAGCAGCTTAGCGACCCGGGACAGGGGGCTGTCGGATACGCAGTATTTT. Complete variable domain (other parts from reference TRBV7-3 and TRBJ2-3): GAGVSQTPSNKVTEKGKYVELRCDPISGHTALYWYRQSLGQGPEFLIYFQGTGAADDSGLPNDRFFAVRPEGSVSTLKIQRTERGDSAVYLCASSLATRDRGLSDTQYFGPGTRLTVL.

Only one count was recorded for this clone. The J gene is TRBJ2-7, the V gene TRBV11-1; tentatively, D is TRBD1 (8 bases). The CDR3 loop spans 15 amino acids. The germline V and J ends were trimmed by 4 bases and 5 bases, with 18 bases remaining between them. Germline assignment: CDR1 SGHAT and CDR2 FQDESV (reference sequence). The CDR3 bases are TGTGCCAGCAGCTCAGGACAGGGAGGGGTACACGAGCAGTACTTC. Its protein is CASSSGQGGVHEQYF.

Points on this clone: In the same sample, other DNA sequences code for this CDR3. The rearrangement joins TRBV5-1 to TRBJ2-1; TRBD1 matches 9 bases. Germline V CDR1 and CDR2: SGHRS, YFSETQ. V trimming: 4 bases; J trimming: 2 bases; junction bases outside the gene matches: 10. The CDR3 extends over 17 amino acids. The CDR3 spells CASSLAGQGRTYNEQFF. As DNA, the CDR3 is TGCGCCAGCAGCCTGGCGGGACAGGGCCGAACCTACAATGAGCAGTTCTTC.